The present T cell receptor (beta chain) was sequenced within a study of T cells after yellow fever vaccination. About the study: The SMART-Seq v4 Ultra Low Input method served to prepare the low-cell-number fractions. Study conclusions and caveats: Abundant clonotypes from the bulk population could contaminate FACS-sorted repertoires.

There are a few counts of this clonotype. No antigen is known for it. The authors made TCR cDNA by 5'RACE template switching, adding a universal primer site and UMIs. MiXCR, run by TCRdb on the 5' RACE reads, gives a single entry per CDR3 protein. Of 300,000 to 350,000 distinct CDR3 sequences listed, around 3.9% are singletons. The clonotype comes from a man between 18 and 29 years old who received the YFV17D yellow fever vaccine. Sample: PBMCs, taken 5 days after the yellow fever booster vaccination.

In DNA, the CDR3 is TGTGCCAGCAGCCTGGACAGGGGGTCTGGAGCTTTCTTT. It translates to CASSLDRGSGAFF. The chain carries TRBV6-5 and TRBJ1-1; 10 bases fit TRBD1. Germline values: CDR1 MNHEY, CDR2 SVGAGI. V gave up 6 bases and J gave up 10 bases; unmatched junction bases: 8. This CDR3 is built from 13 residues.